A selection of T cell receptor beta chains follows, all from one sample in a study of cytomegalovirus exposure and HLA in healthy donors. Method: immunoSEQ multiplex PCR; TCRdb's copy keeps in-frame clones and lacks some. Of under 200,000 clones in the sample, over 80% are singletons; the top ten hold 6.3%. The sequenced material came from PBMCs. Source of these receptors: a man aged 35-49 years in good health and CMV-seropositive. CDR3s include the opening cysteine and the closing phenylalanine or tryptophan. D genes are given only for firm matches. A row's size may be missing; if present it is once, few, many or a size class.

clone size,D gene,V gene,J gene,CDR3 protein,CDR3 DNA
-,TRBD1,TRBV15,TRBJ1-2,CATSRGEGQGGRMYGYTF,TGTGCCACCAGCAGAGGAGAGGGACAGGGGGGGAGAATGTATGGCTACACCTTC
-,-,TRBV27,TRBJ1-2,CASSLSPNRYYGYTF,TGTGCCAGCAGTTTATCCCCCAACAGATACTATGGCTACACCTTC
-,TRBD2,TRBV5-4,TRBJ2-2,CASSPLAGGQDGELFF,TGTGCCAGCAGCCCGCTAGCGGGGGGGCAGGACGGGGAGCTGTTTTTT
-,TRBD1,TRBV18,TRBJ2-6,CASSPRQGLSGANVLTF,TGTGCCAGCTCACCGCGACAGGGCCTCTCTGGGGCCAACGTCCTGACTTTC
-,-,TRBV27,TRBJ1-4,CASSFQGLGEKLFF,TGTGCCAGCAGCTTCCAGGGGTTGGGTGAAAAACTGTTTTTT
-,-,TRBV28,TRBJ1-6,CASSSGISSPLHF,TGTGCCAGCAGTTCCGGGATAAGTTCACCCCTCCACTTT
once,-,TRBV6-4,TRBJ1-6,CASSEVPGKGNSPLHF,TGTGCCAGCAGTGAGGTACCGGGAAAAGGGAATTCACCCCTCCACTTT
-,-,TRBV7-9,TRBJ2-3,CASSSPTRRPSTDTQYF,TGTGCCAGCAGCTCTCCGACGAGGCGACCTAGCACAGATACGCAGTATTTT
-,TRBD1,TRBV13,TRBJ2-7,CASSLAQGAVEQYF,TGTGCCAGCAGCTTAGCCCAGGGGGCGGTTGAGCAGTACTTC
-,TRBD1,TRBV9,TRBJ2-3,CASSRTTRHRGISTDTQYF,TGTGCCAGCAGCCGAACCACCCGACACAGGGGAATCAGCACAGATACGCAGTATTTT
-,-,TRBV30,TRBJ1-5,CAWSPSPLQPQHF,TGTGCCTGGAGTCCCTCCCCGCTACAGCCCCAGCATTTT
-,TRBD1,TRBV28,TRBJ1-2,CASSDRGPGGYTF,TGTGCCAGCAGTGACAGGGGGCCGGGAGGCTACACCTTC
once,-,TRBV19,TRBJ1-1,CASQAGVGTEAFF,TGTGCCAGCCAGGCGGGGGTTGGCACTGAAGCTTTCTTT
-,TRBD2,TRBV18,TRBJ2-1,CASSPSGGSYNEQFF,TGTGCCAGCTCACCTAGCGGGGGGTCATACAATGAGCAGTTCTTC
-,-,TRBV9,TRBJ1-5,CASNVDRSGPQHF,TGTGCCAGCAACGTAGACCGATCCGGGCCCCAGCATTTT
-,-,TRBV30,TRBJ1-6,CAWSEGVLNSPLHF,TGTGCCTGGAGTGAAGGAGTCTTGAATTCACCCCTCCACTTT
-,TRBD2,TRBV4-1,TRBJ2-1,CASSQALAGVDNEQFF,TGCGCCAGCAGCCAGGCACTAGCGGGGGTGGACAATGAGCAGTTCTTC
-,TRBD1,TRBV18,TRBJ1-2,CASSSETGDYGYTF,TGTGCCAGCTCATCCGAGACAGGGGACTATGGCTACACCTTC
once,TRBD1,TRBV19,TRBJ2-7,CASRGTGGEYYEQYF,TGTGCCAGTAGGGGAACAGGGGGCGAGTACTACGAGCAGTACTTC
-,-,TRBV10-3,TRBJ2-5,CAISESVRETQYF,TGTGCCATCAGTGAGTCCGTGAGGGAGACCCAGTACTTC
-,TRBD1,TRBV6-5,TRBJ2-7,CASSSRDRGRHEQYF,TGTGCCAGCAGTTCCCGGGACAGGGGGCGCCACGAGCAGTACTTC
-,-,TRBV11-1,TRBJ1-6,CASSMVGANNSPLHF,TGTGCCAGCAGCATGGTGGGGGCTAATAATTCACCCCTCCACTTT
-,-,TRBV30,TRBJ1-2,CAWSITEDYGYTF,TGTGCCTGGAGTATCACTGAGGACTATGGCTACACCTTC
-,-,TRBV25-1,TRBJ1-3,CASSTSGRPGNTIYF,TGTGCCAGCAGTACCTCAGGGAGGCCCGGAAACACCATATATTTT
-,TRBD2,TRBV28,TRBJ2-1,CASRAEAGGPGEQFF,TGTGCCAGCAGGGCGGAAGCGGGGGGGCCGGGTGAGCAGTTCTTC
few,TRBD1,TRBV14,TRBJ2-7,CASSQGQGAHYEQYF,TGTGCCAGCAGCCAGGGACAGGGGGCTCACTACGAGCAGTACTTC
-,-,TRBV4-3,TRBJ1-5,CASSQVQGNNQPQHF,TGCGCCAGCAGCCAGGTACAGGGTAATAATCAGCCCCAGCATTTT
few,TRBD2,TRBV5-6,TRBJ2-1,CASSLAGLAGNNEQFF,TGTGCCAGCAGCTTGGCCGGACTAGCGGGGAACAATGAGCAGTTCTTC
-,TRBD1,TRBV5-6,TRBJ2-7,CASSLGRGREQYF,TGTGCCAGCAGCTTGGGCAGGGGGCGCGAGCAGTACTTC
-,-,TRBV4-1,TRBJ1-6,CASSQTGTYNSPLHF,TGCGCCAGCAGCCAGACCGGGACCTATAATTCACCCCTCCACTTT
-,TRBD2,TRBV2,TRBJ2-7,CASRKLAGGSYEQYF,TGTGCCAGCAGGAAGTTAGCGGGGGGATCCTACGAGCAGTACTTC
-,TRBD1,TRBV29-1,TRBJ1-1,CSGRQGPNTEAFF,TGCAGCGGGAGACAGGGGCCGAACACTGAAGCTTTCTTT
-,TRBD2,TRBV7-8,TRBJ2-1,CASSSPAGGSYNEQFF,TGTGCCAGCAGCTCTCCTGCGGGGGGTTCCTACAATGAGCAGTTCTTC
-,TRBD2,TRBV7-3,TRBJ2-5,CASSPSGGRETQYF,TGTGCCAGCAGCCCTAGCGGGGGGAGGGAGACCCAGTACTTC
-,-,TRBV9,TRBJ2-2,CASSPQVEAGYAGGELFF,TGTGCCAGCAGCCCCCAAGTCGAGGCGGGGTATGCGGGCGGGGAGCTGTTTTTT
-,TRBD1,TRBV6-1,TRBJ1-1,CASSSPQGAQAFF,TGTGCCAGCAGTTCCCCCCAGGGGGCGCAAGCTTTCTTT
-,-,TRBV7-9,TRBJ1-6,CASSSGVTYNSPLHF,TGTGCCAGCAGCTCAGGGGTTACCTATAATTCACCCCTCCACTTT
-,-,TRBV7-3,TRBJ2-2,CASSLSGTGELFF,TGTGCCAGCAGCTTATCGGGGACCGGGGAGCTGTTTTTT
-,-,TRBV9,TRBJ2-3,CASSVAEVFTDTQYF,TGTGCCAGCAGCGTAGCTGAGGTTTTCACAGATACGCAGTATTTT
-,TRBD1,TRBV7-9,TRBJ1-3,CASRPGGTTGNTIYF,TGTGCCAGCAGACCAGGGGGGACAACCGGAAACACCATATATTTT
few,-,TRBV9,TRBJ2-3,CASSVVGWTSTDTQYF,TGTGCCAGCAGCGTAGTCGGGTGGACTAGCACAGATACGCAGTATTTT
few,-,TRBV7-3,TRBJ1-4,CASSLTSGNEKLFF,TGTGCCAGCAGCCTTACCAGTGGTAATGAAAAACTGTTTTTT
-,-,TRBV7-9,TRBJ2-2,CASSLVHISNTGELFF,TGTGCCAGCAGCTTAGTCCACATCTCGAACACCGGGGAGCTGTTTTTT
-,TRBD2,TRBV6-5,TRBJ2-5,CASSYRGDQYF,TGTGCCAGCAGTTACCGGGGGGACCAGTACTTC
-,TRBD1,TRBV19,TRBJ2-7,CASSRDRAAYEQYF,TGTGCCAGTAGTAGGGACAGGGCCGCCTACGAGCAGTACTTC
-,TRBD2,TRBV5-4,TRBJ2-7,CASSLVVSGGGEQYF,TGTGCCAGCAGCTTGGTGGTTAGCGGGGGCGGGGAGCAGTACTTC
-,TRBD1,TRBV5-4,TRBJ1-2,CASSRRQGVNYGYTF,TGTGCCAGCAGCCGGCGACAGGGGGTGAACTATGGCTACACCTTC